These T cell receptor beta chains were read from a single sample in a study of CD8 T cells in Susac syndrome. From the immunoSEQ multiplex PCR reads, TCRdb called clonotypes with MiXCR, one entry per CDR3 protein. Among some 170,000 distinct CDR3 sequences listed, roughly 94% were seen once. Sequencing was done on a sample of CD4+ T cells from PBMCs. The receptors were sampled from a human donor with Susac syndrome. The CDR3 runs from the conserved cysteine through the conserved F or W. A D gene is named only where the DNA matches it firmly. Clone size, where shown, is once, few, many, or a class for clones that have expanded.

j_call v_call clone_size d_call cdr3_aa cdr3_nt
TRBJ2-3 TRBV3-1 . . CASSQGRGDTQYF TGTGCCAGCAGCCAAGGCCGGGGAGATACGCAGTATTTT
TRBJ1-6 TRBV7-9 . . CASRGDRRSDPLHF TGTGCCAGCAGAGGGGACCGTCGGTCGGATCCCCTCCACTTT
TRBJ1-5 TRBV20-1 . . CSAREVRLTDQPQHF TGCAGTGCTAGGGAAGTACGGTTAACAGATCAGCCCCAGCATTTT
TRBJ2-1 TRBV7-6 . TRBD1 CASSPDRVREQFF TGTGCCAGCAGCCCTGACAGGGTGAGGGAGCAGTTCTTC
TRBJ2-3 TRBV20-1 . TRBD2 CSARERTSGSFDTQYF TGCAGTGCTAGAGAGAGGACTAGCGGAAGTTTCGATACGCAGTATTTT
TRBJ2-7 TRBV13 . . CASSYRDIAYEQYF TGTGCCAGCAGCTACCGGGACATCGCCTACGAGCAGTACTTC
TRBJ1-1 TRBV9 . . CASTRAHNTEAFF TGTGCCAGCACCAGGGCACACAACACTGAAGCTTTCTTT
TRBJ2-7 TRBV20-1 . TRBD2 CSASSGSISYEQYF TGCAGTGCGAGTAGCGGGAGTATCTCCTACGAGCAGTACTTC
TRBJ2-5 TRBV18 . . CASSPRTGSETQYF TGTGCCAGCTCACCTCGAACCGGATCGGAGACCCAGTACTTC
TRBJ2-7 TRBV29-1 . TRBD2 CSARGTSGRNYEQYF TGCAGCGCTCGGGGGACTAGCGGGAGGAACTACGAGCAGTACTTC
TRBJ1-1 TRBV28 once TRBD1 CASRLQGKAFF TGTGCCAGCAGGCTACAGGGGAAAGCTTTCTTT
TRBJ1-1 TRBV30 . . CAWRVRGGNTEAFF TGTGCCTGGAGGGTTAGGGGGGGGAACACTGAAGCTTTCTTT
TRBJ2-3 TRBV3-1 . . CASSQGLASDTQYF TGTGCCAGCAGCCAAGGTTTAGCTTCAGATACGCAGTATTTT
TRBJ2-5 TRBV29-1 . . CSVAGIETQYF TGCAGCGTTGCCGGGATCGAGACCCAGTACTTC